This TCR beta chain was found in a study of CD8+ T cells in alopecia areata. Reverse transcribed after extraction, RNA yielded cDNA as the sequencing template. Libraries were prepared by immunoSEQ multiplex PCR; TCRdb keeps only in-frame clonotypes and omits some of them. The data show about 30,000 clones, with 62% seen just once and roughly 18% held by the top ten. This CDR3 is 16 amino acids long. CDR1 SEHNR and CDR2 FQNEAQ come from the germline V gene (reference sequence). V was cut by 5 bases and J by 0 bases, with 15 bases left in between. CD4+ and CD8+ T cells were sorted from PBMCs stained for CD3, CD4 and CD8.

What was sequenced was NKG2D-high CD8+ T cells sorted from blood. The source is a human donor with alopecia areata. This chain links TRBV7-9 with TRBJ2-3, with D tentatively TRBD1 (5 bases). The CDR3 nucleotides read TGTGCCAGCAGCCTAACAGGATCTCCTAGCACAGATACGCAGTATTTT. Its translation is CASSLTGSPSTDTQYF. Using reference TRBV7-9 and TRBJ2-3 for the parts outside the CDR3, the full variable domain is DTGVSQNPRHKITKRGQNVTFRCDPISEHNRLYWYRQTLGQGPEFLTYFQNEAQLEKSRLLSDRFSAERPKGSFSTLEIQRTEQGDSAMYLCASSLTGSPSTDTQYFGPGTRLTVL.